This T cell receptor (beta chain) was sequenced during a study of Tregs in tolerant kidney transplant recipients. General study points: Expanding Tregs on activated donor B cells appeared to best identify donor-specific TCRbeta clones. Few patients were studied, so findings need validation in larger groups.

The protocol was immunoSEQ multiplex PCR, while the TCRdb copy is restricted to in-frame clones and leaves out a portion. The sample yields about 55,000 clones, roughly nine tenths seen once. The nonmyeloablative bone marrow transplants came from related graft donors, with transient mixed chimerism. Thawed PBMCs were FACS-sorted into unstimulated CD4+CD25+CD127- regulatory T cells, CD4+CD25- non-regulatory cells, CD4 and CD8 cells. Germline loops: CDR1 SGHDT, CDR2 YYEEEE. V was pared by 2 bases and J by 0 bases, with 10 bases between. This CDR3 region has 15 residues. Turning to this clone: Its antigen is not known.

The genes are TRBV5-6 and TRBJ2-3; D might be TRBD2 (6 bases). Sequencing used CD8+ T cells from blood (PBMCs), obtained 24 months after the transplant. This TCR was sampled from a human patient who received a combined kidney and bone marrow transplant. Some T cells may originate from the graft donor. The CDR3 loop is CASSFLALSTDTQYF. CDR3 bases: TGTGCCAGCAGCTTCCTAGCGTTGAGCACAGATACGCAGTATTTT.